This T cell receptor beta chain emerged from a study of monozygotic twins with inflammatory bowel disease. Germline CDR1 is SQVTM and CDR2 is ANQGSEA. The CDR3 has 13 residues. Investigators made cDNA in eight separate reactions per sample. From the 5' RACE reads, TCRdb lists one entry per CDR3 protein and no DNA. This sample's clone table lists roughly 330,000 distinct CDR3 sequences. This sequence joins TRBV29-1 and TRBJ1-1; TCRdb's D call of TRBD1 is untestable without DNA. The sequence was obtained from a human donor with ulcerative colitis or Crohn's disease, or a healthy co-twin of an affected twin (not recorded which). The sequencing sample was made of blood. The chain's CDR3 is CSVGDGTGTEAFF.